This T cell receptor beta chain was identified during a study of T-cell memory formation after mild COVID-19. For the study at large: Clusters were largely donor specific.

Study-wide findings and caveats: Within pre-infection memory, some responding clones were found, suggesting cross-reactive memory joined.

One entry per CDR3 protein, called by TCRdb with MiXCR from the 5' RACE reads. The sample holds 550,000 to 700,000 distinct CDR3 sequences, around 15% seen once. The V segment lost 2 bases and the J segment 3 bases; nucleotides outside the gene matches: 5. The CDR3 has 16 residues. The germline V gene encodes CDR1 SGHVS and CDR2 FNYEAQ. This clonotype was seen a handful of times. Its cognate antigen is unknown. The source is an adult woman who had mild COVID-19 (a few samples of this study predate the infection). Cell type and time point are not known. Material for sequencing was PBMCs or a T cell subset sorted from them (not recorded which). V gene TRBV7-6 combines with J gene TRBJ2-5; 11 bases match TRBD2. CDR3 loop: CASSLLISGGEETQYF. The CDR3 region has the DNA TGTGCCAGCAGCTTATTGATTAGCGGGGGGGAAGAGACCCAGTACTTC.